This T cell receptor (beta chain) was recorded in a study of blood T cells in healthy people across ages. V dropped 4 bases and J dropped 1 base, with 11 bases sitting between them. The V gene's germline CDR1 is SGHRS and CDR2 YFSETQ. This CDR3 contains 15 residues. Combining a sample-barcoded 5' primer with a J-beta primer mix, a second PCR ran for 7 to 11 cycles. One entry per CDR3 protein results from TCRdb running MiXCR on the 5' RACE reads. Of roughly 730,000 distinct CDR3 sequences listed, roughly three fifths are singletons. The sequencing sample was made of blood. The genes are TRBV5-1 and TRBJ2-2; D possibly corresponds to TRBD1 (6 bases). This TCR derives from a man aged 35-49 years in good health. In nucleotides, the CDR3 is TGCGCCAGCAGCCAGACAGGAGAGAACACCGGGGAGCTGTTTTTT. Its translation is CASSQTGENTGELFF.